This T cell receptor beta chain was captured by sequencing in a study of blood T cell repertoires in COVID-19. Background on the study: There were acute and convalescent COVID-19 samples, and they came from the United States, Italy and Spain. T cells, B-cell-depleted T cells, or PBMCs supplied cDNA or gDNA.

In the original analysis: Reference gene primer amplification gave nucleated cell count estimates. Clones were sequenced by immunoSEQ multiplex PCR, and TCRdb holds only the in-frame ones, with some missing. V and J calls and clone size are as listed in that table; D and trimming were resolved from the DNA. Among a few hundred thousand clones listed, 65% to 90% were seen once. V shed 1 base and J shed 1 base, with 8 bases lying between them. In germline, CDR1 is SGHRS, CDR2 YFSETQ. This CDR3 contains 14 residues. A note on this clone: Other DNA sequences in the same sample also yield this CDR3.

The receptor's source is a man in his fifties or sixties with acute or convalescent COVID-19. Sequenced sample: peripheral blood. The chain employs TRBV5-1 and TRBJ1-1; D call uncertain. The CDR3 DNA reads TGCGCCAGCAGCTTGTTGTCGGGGAACACTGAAGCTTTCTTT. It yields the protein CASSLLSGNTEAFF. Drawing the rest from reference TRBV5-1 and TRBJ1-1, the complete variable domain is KAGVTQTPRYLIKTRGQQVTLSCSPISGHRSVSWYQQTPGQGLQFLFEYFSETQRNKGNFPGRFSGRQFSNSRSEMNVSTLELGDSALYLCASSLLSGNTEAFFGQGTRLTVV.